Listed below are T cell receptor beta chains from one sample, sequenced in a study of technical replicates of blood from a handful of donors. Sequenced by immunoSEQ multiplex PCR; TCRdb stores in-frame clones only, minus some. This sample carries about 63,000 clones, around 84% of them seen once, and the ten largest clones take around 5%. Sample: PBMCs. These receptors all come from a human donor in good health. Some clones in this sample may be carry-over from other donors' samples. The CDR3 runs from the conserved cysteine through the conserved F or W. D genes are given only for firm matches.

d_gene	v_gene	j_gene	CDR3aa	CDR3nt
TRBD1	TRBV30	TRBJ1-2	CAWRVGTGNYGYTF	TGTGCCTGGAGGGTCGGGACAGGGAACTATGGCTACACCTTC
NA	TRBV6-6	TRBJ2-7	CASRYGQMPYEQYF	TGTGCCAGCAGATACGGACAGATGCCTTACGAGCAGTACTTC
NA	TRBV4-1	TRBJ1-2	CASSQEEGSYGYTF	TGCGCCAGCAGCCAAGAAGAGGGATCATATGGCTACACCTTC
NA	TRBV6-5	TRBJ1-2	CASSYSMGGDGYTF	TGTGCCAGCAGTTATTCCATGGGGGGAGATGGCTACACCTTC
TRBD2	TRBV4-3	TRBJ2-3	CASSHSRLAGPVDTQYF	TGCGCCAGCAGCCATTCCAGACTAGCGGGACCCGTAGATACGCAGTATTTT
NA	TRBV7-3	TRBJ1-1	CASSLEAYTEAFF	TGTGCCAGCAGCTTAGAAGCCTACACTGAAGCTTTCTTT
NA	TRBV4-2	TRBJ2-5	CASSQDGSGSFQETQYF	TGTGCCAGCAGCCAAGATGGGAGCGGAAGCTTCCAAGAGACCCAGTACTTC
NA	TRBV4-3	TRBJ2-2	CASSHPSYSNTGELFF	TGCGCCAGCAGCCACCCATCATACTCGAACACCGGGGAGCTGTTTTTT
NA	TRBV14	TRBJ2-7	CASREGGAYEQYF	TGTGCCAGCAGAGAGGGGGGGGCATACGAGCAGTACTTC
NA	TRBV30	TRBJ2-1	CAWSPYLREQFF	TGTGCCTGGAGTCCCTACCTCCGGGAGCAGTTCTTC
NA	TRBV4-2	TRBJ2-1	CASSRRIIAETYNEQFF	TGTGCCAGCAGCCGGCGAATAATAGCGGAAACCTACAATGAGCAGTTCTTC